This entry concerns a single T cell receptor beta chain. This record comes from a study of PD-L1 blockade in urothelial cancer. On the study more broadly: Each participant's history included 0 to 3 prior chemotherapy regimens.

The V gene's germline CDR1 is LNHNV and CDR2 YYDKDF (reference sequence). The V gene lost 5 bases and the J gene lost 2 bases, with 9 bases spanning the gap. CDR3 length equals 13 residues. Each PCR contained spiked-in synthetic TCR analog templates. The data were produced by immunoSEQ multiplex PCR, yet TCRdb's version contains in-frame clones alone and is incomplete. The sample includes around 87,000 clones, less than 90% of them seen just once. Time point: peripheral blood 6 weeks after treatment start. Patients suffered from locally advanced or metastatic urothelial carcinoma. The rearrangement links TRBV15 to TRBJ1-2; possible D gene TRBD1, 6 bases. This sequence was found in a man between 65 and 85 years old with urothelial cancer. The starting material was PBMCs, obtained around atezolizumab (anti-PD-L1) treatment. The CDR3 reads CATSEDSNYGYTF. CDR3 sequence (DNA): TGTGCCACCAGCGAGGACAGCAACTATGGCTACACCTTC.